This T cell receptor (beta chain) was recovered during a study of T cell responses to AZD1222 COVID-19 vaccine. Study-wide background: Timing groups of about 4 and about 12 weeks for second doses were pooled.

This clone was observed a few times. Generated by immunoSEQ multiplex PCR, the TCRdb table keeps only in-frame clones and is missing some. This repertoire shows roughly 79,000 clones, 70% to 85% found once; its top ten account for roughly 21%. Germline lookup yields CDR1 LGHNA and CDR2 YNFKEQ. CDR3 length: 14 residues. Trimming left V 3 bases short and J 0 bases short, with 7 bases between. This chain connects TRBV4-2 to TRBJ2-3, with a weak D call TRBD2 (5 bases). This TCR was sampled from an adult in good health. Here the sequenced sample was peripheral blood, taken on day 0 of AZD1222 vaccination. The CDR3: CASSQRTSTDTQYF. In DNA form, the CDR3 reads TGTGCCAGCAGCCAGAGGACTAGCACAGATACGCAGTATTTT.